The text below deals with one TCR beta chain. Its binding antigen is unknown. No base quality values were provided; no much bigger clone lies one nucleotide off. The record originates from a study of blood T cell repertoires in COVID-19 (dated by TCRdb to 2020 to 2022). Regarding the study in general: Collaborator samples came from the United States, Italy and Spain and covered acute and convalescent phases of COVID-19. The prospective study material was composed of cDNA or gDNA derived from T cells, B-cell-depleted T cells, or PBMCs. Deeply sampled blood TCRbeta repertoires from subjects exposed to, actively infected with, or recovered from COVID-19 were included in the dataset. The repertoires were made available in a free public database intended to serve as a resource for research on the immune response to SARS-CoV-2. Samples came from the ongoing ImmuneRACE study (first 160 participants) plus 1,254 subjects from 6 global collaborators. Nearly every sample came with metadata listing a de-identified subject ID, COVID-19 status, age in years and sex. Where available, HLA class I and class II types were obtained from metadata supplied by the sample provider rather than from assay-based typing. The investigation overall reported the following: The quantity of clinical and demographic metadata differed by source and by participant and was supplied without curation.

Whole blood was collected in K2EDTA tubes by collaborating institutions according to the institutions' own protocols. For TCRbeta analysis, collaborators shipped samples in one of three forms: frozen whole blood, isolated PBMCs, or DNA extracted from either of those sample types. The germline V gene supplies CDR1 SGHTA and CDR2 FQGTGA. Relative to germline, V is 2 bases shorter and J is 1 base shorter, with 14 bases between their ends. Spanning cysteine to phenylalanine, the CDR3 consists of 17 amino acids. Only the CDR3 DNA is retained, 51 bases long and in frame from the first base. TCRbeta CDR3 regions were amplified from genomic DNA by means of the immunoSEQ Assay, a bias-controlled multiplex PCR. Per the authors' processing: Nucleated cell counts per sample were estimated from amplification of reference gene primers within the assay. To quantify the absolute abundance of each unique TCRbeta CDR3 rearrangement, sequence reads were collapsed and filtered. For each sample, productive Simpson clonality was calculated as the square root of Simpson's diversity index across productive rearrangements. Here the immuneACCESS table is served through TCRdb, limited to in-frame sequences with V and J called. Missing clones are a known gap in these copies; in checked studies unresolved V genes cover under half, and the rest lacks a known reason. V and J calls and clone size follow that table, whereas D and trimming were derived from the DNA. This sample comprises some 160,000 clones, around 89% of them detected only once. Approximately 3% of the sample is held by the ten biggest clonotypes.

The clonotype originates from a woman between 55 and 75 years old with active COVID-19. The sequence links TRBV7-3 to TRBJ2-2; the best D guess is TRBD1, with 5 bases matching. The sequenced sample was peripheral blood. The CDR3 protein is CASSLRSAGWNTGELFF. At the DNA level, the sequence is TGTGCCAGCAGCTTACGGTCGGCAGGGTGGAACACCGGGGAGCTGTTTTTT.